What follows is one TCR beta chain and its context. This CDR3 contains 15 residues. V gave up 4 bases and J gave up 0 bases; unmatched junction bases: 3. Germline V lookup: CDR1 KGHSH, CDR2 LQKENI. These data come from a study of blood T cell repertoires in COVID-19. As for the study in general: COVID-19 samples collected from the United States, Italy and Spain covered acute and convalescent phases. PBMCs, B-cell-depleted T cells, or T cells provided the cDNA or gDNA that made up the material.

Original handling: Nucleated cell counts were estimated from reference gene primer amplification. The method was immunoSEQ multiplex PCR; TCRdb's version includes in-frame clones alone and lacks a portion of them. That table furnishes V, J and clone size, whereas the DNA furnished D and trimming. The table shows 68,000 or so clones, with approximately 92% occurring only once. This TCR derives from a man aged 50 or older with acute or convalescent COVID-19. The sample taken for sequencing was peripheral blood. The chain combines TRBV18 with TRBJ1-1; 9 bases line up with TRBD1. CDR3 region: CASSQGTGMNTEAFF. The CDR3 coding sequence is TGTGCCAGCTCACAAGGGACAGGGATGAACACTGAAGCTTTCTTT.